This T cell receptor beta chain is from a study of blood T cell repertoires in COVID-19 (dated by TCRdb to about 2020). In the study overall: Samples from collaborators originated in the United States, Italy and Spain and spanned both the acute and convalescent phases of COVID-19. Deeply sampled blood TCRbeta repertoires from subjects exposed to, actively infected with, or recovered from COVID-19 were included in the dataset. Samples were obtained from the ongoing ImmuneRACE study (first 160 participants) and from some 1,300 subjects provided by 6 global collaborators. A freely available public database, intended as a resource for researchers studying the immune response to SARS-CoV-2, is where the repertoires were released. The prospective study material was composed of cDNA or gDNA derived from T cells, B-cell-depleted T cells, or PBMCs. The sample metadata nearly always contained a de-identified subject ID, COVID-19 status, age in years and sex. Where HLA class I and class II types were available, the types were taken from metadata supplied by the sample provider, not from assay-based typing. General study outcomes and caveats: How much clinical and demographic metadata was included differed by source and by participant, and the metadata was provided uncurated.

In the prospective study, participants were about 18 to 95 years old, resided in approximately 22 geographic areas of the United States, and were enrolled through a virtual design. In the prospective study, cohorts were assigned on the basis of participant-reported clinical history obtained from a screening survey and a study questionnaire. Recovered participants in ImmuneRACE Cohort 3 were defined as having two consecutive negative NP/OP PCR tests, clearance from a healthcare professional, or resolution of symptoms. Each participant in the prospective study had whole blood, serum and a nasopharyngeal or oropharyngeal swab collected by mobile phlebotomists. Over a roughly 2-month period, participants in the prospective study had the option of providing additional blood draws and questionnaires. Before DNA extraction, prospective study blood samples were shipped either frozen or at room temperature.

TCRbeta CDR3 regions were amplified from genomic DNA by means of the immunoSEQ Assay, a bias-controlled multiplex PCR. The study's own analysis went as follows. The number of nucleated cells in each sample was estimated from the amplification of reference gene primers within the assay. Sequence reads were collapsed and filtered to measure the absolute abundance of every unique TCRbeta CDR3 rearrangement. For each sample, productive Simpson clonality was calculated as the square root of Simpson's diversity index over productive rearrangements. TCRdb mirrors the immuneACCESS table, restricted to in-frame sequences. Some clones are absent from its copies; in checked studies, under half trace to an unresolved V gene, and the reason for the others is unknown. The D gene and trimming were derived from the DNA, and the V and J assignments and clone size from that table. The sample table lists about 140,000 clones, around 87% of them with a count of one. The ten largest clones add up to about 11% of the sample.

A single count supports this clone. The antigen this receptor binds is unknown. Base qualities are not recorded, but no much larger clone differs from it by a single base. The germline V gene (reference sequence) provides CDR1 LGHDT and CDR2 YNNKEL. V and J are truncated by 4 bases and 1 base respectively, leaving an intervening sequence of 5 bases. Taken from cysteine to phenylalanine, the CDR3 has 13 residues. Left in the record is the CDR3 DNA by itself, 39 bases read in frame from the first base. Sequencing was carried out using PBMCs or T cells enriched from blood (not recorded which). Recombination linked TRBV3-1 (or the pseudogene TRBV3-2) to TRBJ1-3, with no confidently assigned D gene. The TCR was taken from a man aged 60 to 69 who had recovered from COVID-19. The DNA reads as follows: TGTGCCAGCAGCCCACTATCTGGAAACACCATATATTTT. This codes for CASSPLSGNTIYF.